The rows below give T cell receptor beta chains drawn from one sample of a study of cytomegalovirus exposure and HLA in healthy donors. Assay: immunoSEQ multiplex PCR; the TCRdb copy retains only in-frame clones and omits some. The repertoire holds about 130,000 clones, with roughly 8.3% as singletons. The material sequenced was PBMCs. These receptors all come from a middle-aged man in good health and CMV-seronegative. CDR3s include the opening cysteine and the closing phenylalanine or tryptophan. Fields, in order: V gene, clone size, J gene, D gene, CDR3 protein, CDR3 DNA. D genes are given only for firm matches. Clone size is not always given. Where it is, it says once, few, many or a class for expanded clones.

v_call: TRBV4-2
clone_size: -
j_call: TRBJ2-3
d_call: -
cdr3_aa: CASSQVRAPRGDTQYF
cdr3_nt: TGTGCCAGCAGCCAAGTGCGGGCCCCCCGTGGAGATACGCAGTATTTT

v_call: TRBV11-3
clone_size: few
j_call: TRBJ1-5
d_call: -
cdr3_aa: CAPTYRRQPQHF
cdr3_nt: TGTGCCCCCACCTATAGGAGGCAGCCCCAGCATTTT

v_call: TRBV5-4
clone_size: -
j_call: TRBJ1-6
d_call: -
cdr3_aa: CATTDDYNSPLHF
cdr3_nt: TGTGCCACCACAGACGACTATAATTCACCCCTCCACTTT

v_call: TRBV28
clone_size: few
j_call: TRBJ2-7
d_call: -
cdr3_aa: CASSFYPSYEQYF
cdr3_nt: TGTGCCAGCAGTTTCTACCCCTCCTACGAGCAGTACTTC

v_call: TRBV6-1
clone_size: -
j_call: TRBJ2-5
d_call: -
cdr3_aa: CASSELAALYQETQYF
cdr3_nt: TGTGCCAGCAGTGAATTAGCGGCCCTATACCAAGAGACCCAGTACTTC

v_call: TRBV28
clone_size: few
j_call: TRBJ1-2
d_call: -
cdr3_aa: CASTRGMNYGYTF
cdr3_nt: TGTGCCAGCACCAGAGGGATGAACTATGGCTACACCTTC

v_call: TRBV6-1
clone_size: -
j_call: TRBJ1-5
d_call: -
cdr3_aa: CASSTDRNGNQPQHF
cdr3_nt: TGTGCCAGCAGTACCGACAGGAACGGGAATCAGCCCCAGCATTTT

v_call: TRBV19
clone_size: few
j_call: TRBJ2-7
d_call: -
cdr3_aa: CASSIGRGPTYEQYF
cdr3_nt: TGTGCCAGTAGTATCGGGCGGGGTCCTACTTACGAGCAGTACTTC

v_call: TRBV12-5
clone_size: few
j_call: TRBJ1-2
d_call: TRBD1
cdr3_aa: CASGVTGSYGYTF
cdr3_nt: TGTGCTAGTGGTGTGACAGGGAGCTATGGCTACACCTTC

v_call: TRBV12-5
clone_size: -
j_call: TRBJ1-1
d_call: -
cdr3_aa: CASGWVGTEAFF
cdr3_nt: TGTGCTAGTGGTTGGGTGGGCACCGAAGCTTTCTTT

v_call: TRBV29-1
clone_size: -
j_call: TRBJ2-5
d_call: TRBD2
cdr3_aa: CSVQTSGAQETQYF
cdr3_nt: TGCAGCGTTCAGACTAGCGGGGCGCAAGAGACCCAGTACTTC

v_call: TRBV5-6
clone_size: -
j_call: TRBJ2-1
d_call: -
cdr3_aa: CASSLGGGELDEQFF
cdr3_nt: TGTGCCAGCAGCTTGGGAGGGGGGGAGTTGGATGAGCAGTTCTTC

v_call: TRBV29-1
clone_size: few
j_call: TRBJ1-1
d_call: -
cdr3_aa: CSVGEGGVAFF
cdr3_nt: TGCAGCGTGGGGGAAGGAGGGGTCGCTTTCTTT

v_call: TRBV7-2
clone_size: -
j_call: TRBJ2-3
d_call: -
cdr3_aa: CASSLVTNTDTQYF
cdr3_nt: TGTGCCAGCAGCTTAGTGACTAACACAGATACGCAGTATTTT

v_call: TRBV9
clone_size: -
j_call: TRBJ2-5
d_call: TRBD2
cdr3_aa: CASSPGLAGETQYF
cdr3_nt: TGTGCCAGCAGCCCGGGACTAGCGGGGGAGACCCAGTACTTC

v_call: TRBV4-3
clone_size: few
j_call: TRBJ1-3
d_call: -
cdr3_aa: CASSQGSGSGNTIYF
cdr3_nt: TGCGCCAGCAGCCAAGGCTCAGGCTCTGGAAACACCATATATTTT

v_call: TRBV5-6
clone_size: -
j_call: TRBJ2-7
d_call: -
cdr3_aa: CASSLGQGLSYEQYF
cdr3_nt: TGTGCCAGCAGCTTGGGTCAGGGACTTTCCTACGAGCAGTACTTC

v_call: TRBV30
clone_size: -
j_call: TRBJ1-2
d_call: -
cdr3_aa: CAWSVGGDHGYTF
cdr3_nt: TGTGCCTGGAGTGTGGGAGGGGATCATGGCTACACCTTC

v_call: TRBV7-7
clone_size: -
j_call: TRBJ2-5
d_call: TRBD2
cdr3_aa: CASSLVAGEETQYF
cdr3_nt: TGTGCCAGCAGCTTAGTAGCGGGGGAAGAGACCCAGTACTTC

v_call: TRBV7-9
clone_size: -
j_call: TRBJ1-3
d_call: TRBD1
cdr3_aa: CASSSTGSGNTIYF
cdr3_nt: TGTGCCAGCAGCTCGACAGGGTCTGGAAACACCATATATTTT

v_call: TRBV18
clone_size: once
j_call: TRBJ2-6
d_call: TRBD1
cdr3_aa: CASSQRSRGPGANVLTF
cdr3_nt: TGTGCCAGCTCACAAAGGAGTAGGGGGCCTGGGGCCAACGTCCTGACTTTC

v_call: TRBV19
clone_size: -
j_call: TRBJ2-1
d_call: TRBD2
cdr3_aa: CASSIVGTSGYNEQFF
cdr3_nt: TGTGCCAGTAGTATAGTGGGGACTAGCGGCTACAATGAGCAGTTCTTC

v_call: TRBV10-3
clone_size: -
j_call: TRBJ1-5
d_call: -
cdr3_aa: CAISDSLNQPQHF
cdr3_nt: TGTGCCATCAGTGACAGTCTCAATCAGCCCCAGCATTTT

v_call: TRBV7-2
clone_size: -
j_call: TRBJ1-2
d_call: -
cdr3_aa: CASSLSEGGYGYTF
cdr3_nt: TGTGCCAGCAGCTTATCGGAAGGGGGCTATGGCTACACCTTC

v_call: TRBV28
clone_size: few
j_call: TRBJ2-3
d_call: -
cdr3_aa: CASSSGRENTDTQYF
cdr3_nt: TGTGCCAGCAGTTCTGGACGGGAGAACACAGATACGCAGTATTTT

v_call: TRBV15
clone_size: -
j_call: TRBJ2-3
d_call: TRBD2
cdr3_aa: CATSRERLAALDTQYF
cdr3_nt: TGTGCCACCAGCAGAGAGAGACTAGCGGCGTTAGATACGCAGTATTTT

v_call: TRBV11-2
clone_size: few
j_call: TRBJ2-2
d_call: -
cdr3_aa: CASSLQRYTGELFF
cdr3_nt: TGTGCCAGCAGCTTGCAGCGGTACACCGGGGAGCTGTTTTTT

v_call: TRBV2
clone_size: -
j_call: TRBJ2-1
d_call: TRBD2
cdr3_aa: CASSERVAGEYNEQFF
cdr3_nt: TGTGCCAGCAGTGAAAGGGTAGCGGGGGAATACAATGAGCAGTTCTTC

v_call: TRBV6-4
clone_size: -
j_call: TRBJ2-3
d_call: -
cdr3_aa: CASRADATDTQYF
cdr3_nt: TGTGCCAGCAGAGCGGACGCCACAGATACGCAGTATTTT

v_call: TRBV7-9
clone_size: -
j_call: TRBJ2-5
d_call: -
cdr3_aa: CASSYGGPQETQYF
cdr3_nt: TGTGCCAGCAGCTACGGGGGGCCTCAAGAGACCCAGTACTTC

v_call: TRBV30
clone_size: few
j_call: TRBJ1-3
d_call: TRBD1
cdr3_aa: CAWRGTETGNTIYF
cdr3_nt: TGTGCCTGGAGGGGGACAGAAACTGGAAACACCATATATTTT

v_call: TRBV19
clone_size: few
j_call: TRBJ1-1
d_call: -
cdr3_aa: CASSISQYTEAFF
cdr3_nt: TGTGCCAGTAGTATCAGTCAGTACACTGAAGCTTTCTTT

v_call: TRBV5-4
clone_size: -
j_call: TRBJ1-2
d_call: -
cdr3_aa: CASSLEGGGYTF
cdr3_nt: TGTGCCAGCAGCTTGGAAGGGGGAGGCTACACCTTC

v_call: TRBV30
clone_size: few
j_call: TRBJ1-6
d_call: TRBD1
cdr3_aa: CAWSVPRRTGNNSPLHF
cdr3_nt: TGTGCCTGGAGTGTACCCCGGCGGACAGGGAATAATTCACCCCTCCACTTT

v_call: TRBV7-8
clone_size: -
j_call: TRBJ2-5
d_call: TRBD2
cdr3_aa: CASSPRTSGGQETQYF
cdr3_nt: TGTGCCAGCAGCCCGAGGACTAGCGGGGGGCAAGAGACCCAGTACTTC

v_call: TRBV4-2
clone_size: -
j_call: TRBJ1-6
d_call: TRBD1
cdr3_aa: CASSQVEGAHLYNSPLHF
cdr3_nt: TGTGCCAGCAGCCAAGTTGAGGGGGCCCACCTCTATAATTCACCCCTCCACTTT

v_call: TRBV27
clone_size: -
j_call: TRBJ2-7
d_call: -
cdr3_aa: CASSLSGGYNEQYF
cdr3_nt: TGTGCCAGCAGTTTATCTGGGGGCTATAACGAGCAGTACTTC

v_call: TRBV10-3
clone_size: -
j_call: TRBJ2-3
d_call: TRBD2
cdr3_aa: CAISESSLAGGYTQYF
cdr3_nt: TGTGCCATCAGTGAGTCAAGCCTAGCGGGGGGATATACGCAGTATTTT

v_call: TRBV19
clone_size: -
j_call: TRBJ1-1
d_call: -
cdr3_aa: CASSMGQSNTEAFF
cdr3_nt: TGTGCCAGTAGTATGGGACAATCGAACACTGAAGCTTTCTTT

v_call: TRBV2
clone_size: few
j_call: TRBJ2-7
d_call: TRBD2
cdr3_aa: CASLRTSGSYEQYF
cdr3_nt: TGTGCCAGCCTACGGACTAGCGGGAGCTACGAGCAGTACTTC

v_call: TRBV19
clone_size: -
j_call: TRBJ1-2
d_call: -
cdr3_aa: CASSIEKDGLYGYTF
cdr3_nt: TGTGCCAGTAGTATAGAAAAGGACGGACTCTATGGCTACACCTTC

v_call: TRBV27
clone_size: few
j_call: TRBJ2-7
d_call: -
cdr3_aa: CASRDWETYEQYF
cdr3_nt: TGTGCCAGCCGGGACTGGGAAACCTACGAGCAGTACTTC

v_call: TRBV18
clone_size: -
j_call: TRBJ1-1
d_call: TRBD1
cdr3_aa: CASFSDRSNTEAFF
cdr3_nt: TGTGCCAGCTTTTCGGACAGGTCTAACACTGAAGCTTTCTTT

v_call: TRBV13
clone_size: few
j_call: TRBJ1-1
d_call: -
cdr3_aa: CASSLAPYAFF
cdr3_nt: TGTGCCAGCAGCTTAGCCCCCTACGCTTTCTTT

v_call: TRBV5-4
clone_size: -
j_call: TRBJ1-1
d_call: TRBD1
cdr3_aa: CASSVDRGNTEAFF
cdr3_nt: TGTGCCAGCAGCGTAGACAGGGGGAACACTGAAGCTTTCTTT

v_call: TRBV2
clone_size: few
j_call: TRBJ1-5
d_call: -
cdr3_aa: CAFQGDSNQPQHF
cdr3_nt: TGTGCCTTTCAAGGGGATAGCAATCAGCCCCAGCATTTT

v_call: TRBV28
clone_size: few
j_call: TRBJ1-5
d_call: -
cdr3_aa: CASRPDRNQPQHF
cdr3_nt: TGTGCCAGCAGGCCCGACAGAAATCAGCCCCAGCATTTT

v_call: TRBV5-4
clone_size: few
j_call: TRBJ1-2
d_call: -
cdr3_aa: CASSPGLNYGYTF
cdr3_nt: TGTGCCAGCAGCCCGGGACTTAACTATGGCTACACCTTC

v_call: TRBV10-3
clone_size: -
j_call: TRBJ2-7
d_call: TRBD1
cdr3_aa: CAISPPPGTASSYEQYF
cdr3_nt: TGTGCCATCAGTCCCCCACCCGGGACAGCCAGCTCCTACGAGCAGTACTTC

v_call: TRBV5-1
clone_size: few
j_call: TRBJ2-3
d_call: TRBD2
cdr3_aa: CASSLKLAGGSDTQYF
cdr3_nt: TGCGCCAGCAGCTTGAAGCTAGCGGGGGGATCAGATACGCAGTATTTT

v_call: TRBV29-1
clone_size: -
j_call: TRBJ2-5
d_call: -
cdr3_aa: CKPTVVGAINRTQYF
cdr3_nt: TGCAAGCCCACGGTGGTGGGGGCGATAAATCGGACCCAGTACTTC

v_call: TRBV27
clone_size: few
j_call: TRBJ2-5
d_call: TRBD2
cdr3_aa: CATAPISGGQETQYF
cdr3_nt: TGTGCCACCGCTCCGATTAGCGGGGGGCAAGAGACCCAGTACTTC

v_call: TRBV6-6
clone_size: few
j_call: TRBJ1-3
d_call: TRBD1
cdr3_aa: CASSNQGGTGRNTIYF
cdr3_nt: TGTGCCAGCAGTAACCAGGGCGGGACAGGGAGAAACACCATATATTTT

v_call: TRBV7-7
clone_size: few
j_call: TRBJ2-5
d_call: TRBD1
cdr3_aa: CASSQTWTGRETQYF
cdr3_nt: TGTGCCAGCAGCCAAACCTGGACAGGGCGGGAGACCCAGTACTTC

v_call: TRBV2
clone_size: few
j_call: TRBJ2-1
d_call: TRBD1
cdr3_aa: CASSGAGTGYNEQFF
cdr3_nt: TGTGCCAGCAGTGGAGCGGGGACAGGGTACAATGAGCAGTTCTTC

v_call: TRBV27
clone_size: -
j_call: TRBJ1-2
d_call: TRBD1
cdr3_aa: CASSDRGRGYTF
cdr3_nt: TGTGCCAGCAGTGACAGGGGGCGAGGCTACACCTTC

v_call: TRBV6-1
clone_size: many
j_call: TRBJ2-1
d_call: TRBD2
cdr3_aa: CASSETSGTYNEQFF
cdr3_nt: TGTGCCAGCAGCGAGACTAGCGGTACTTACAATGAGCAGTTCTTC